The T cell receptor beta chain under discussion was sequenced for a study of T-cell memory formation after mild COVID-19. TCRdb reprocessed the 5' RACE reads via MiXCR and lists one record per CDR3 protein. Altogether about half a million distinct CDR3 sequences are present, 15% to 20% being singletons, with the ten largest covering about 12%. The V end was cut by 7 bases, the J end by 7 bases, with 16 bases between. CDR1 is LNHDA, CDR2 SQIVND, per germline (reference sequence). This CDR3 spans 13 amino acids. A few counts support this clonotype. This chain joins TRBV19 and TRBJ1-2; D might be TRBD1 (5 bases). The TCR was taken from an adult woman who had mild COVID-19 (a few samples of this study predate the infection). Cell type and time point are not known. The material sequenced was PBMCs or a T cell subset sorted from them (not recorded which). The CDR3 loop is CASTITQGAGYTF. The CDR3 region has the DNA TGTGCCAGTACGATTACGCAGGGTGCTGGCTACACCTTC.